A single sample gave rise to the 26 T cell receptor beta chains below, sequenced in a study of early T cells in non-severe SARS-CoV-2 infection. One entry per CDR3 protein results from TCRdb running MiXCR on the 5' RACE reads. Of over 95,000 distinct CDR3 sequences listed, roughly 17% were seen once; the top ten hold roughly 1.3%. Sequenced material: whole blood. The receptors come from an adult who was a healthcare worker with PCR-confirmed SARS-CoV-2 infection or an uninfected control (not recorded which).

V and J are TRBV13 and TRBJ1-1; tentative D call: TRBD1 (5 bases). This CDR3 comprises 17 residues. Germline-derived CDR1 and CDR2 are PRHDT and FYEKMQ (reference sequence). V lost 0 bases, J lost 0 bases, and 14 bases lay in between. The CDR3 loop is CASSLGPGTEMNTEAFF. The CDR3 DNA sequence: TGTGCCAGCAGCTTAGGCCCCGGGACTGAAATGAACACTGAAGCTTTCTTT. Full variable domain (missing parts from reference TRBV13 and TRBJ1-1): AAGVIQSPRHLIKEKRETATLKCYPIPRHDTVYWYQQGPGQDPQFLISFYEKMQSDKGSIPDRFSAQQFSDYHSELNMSSLELGDSALYFCASSLGPGTEMNTEAFFGQGTRLTVV.

This clonotype came up a few times. The V call is TRBV29-1, the J call TRBJ1-1; D is perhaps TRBD1 (6 bases). The germline gives CDR1 SQVTM, CDR2 ANQGSEA. The CDR3 contains 13 residues. V was cut by 3 bases and J by 4 bases, with 12 bases left in between. The CDR3 region is CSVEEGVSTEAFF. CDR3 DNA: TGCAGCGTTGAGGAGGGGGTGAGCACTGAAGCTTTCTTT.

The V and J genes are TRBV29-1 and TRBJ1-2, with D perhaps TRBD1 (6 bases). This CDR3 comprises 13 residues. From germline, CDR1 is SQVTM and CDR2 ANQGSEA. Deletions cut 6 bases from V and 4 bases from J, with 15 bases between. The CDR3 DNA reads TGCAGCGTCCCACAGGGCGTCGGCTATGGCTACACCTTC. Translating gives CSVPQGVGYGYTF.

This sequence joins TRBV29-1 and TRBJ2-1; TRBD2 aligns across 12 bases. The CDR3 extends over 16 amino acids. The germline gives CDR1 SQVTM, CDR2 ANQGSEA. V dropped 1 base and J dropped 9; count of bases not matched to a gene: 10. In DNA form, the CDR3 reads TGCAGCGTTGAAGCAGGACTAGCGGGACGCGGGCGTGAGCAGTTCTTC. It encodes CSVEAGLAGRGREQFF.

J is TRBJ2-2 and V is TRBV24-1, with D possibly TRBD1 on 6 matching bases. The CDR3 length is 13 residues. The germline CDR1 and CDR2 sequences are KGHDR and SFDVKD. Trimming left V 10 bases short and J 4 bases short, with 12 bases between. CDR3 in DNA: TGTGCCACTCAGGGGCCCAGCACCGGGGAGCTGTTTTTT. Protein product: CATQGPSTGELFF.

This clonotype was seen more than once but under ten times. V usage is TRBV3-1 and J usage is TRBJ2-4; no definite D call. The germline V gene has CDR1 LGHDT and CDR2 YNNKEL (reference sequence). This CDR3 is built from 14 residues. V shed 1 base and J shed 5 bases, with 9 bases lying between them. The CDR3 loop is CASSQGGGENIQYF. The CDR3 region has the DNA TGTGCCAGCAGCCAAGGGGGTGGGGAAAACATTCAGTACTTC.

J is TRBJ1-1 and V is TRBV12-3 or TRBV12-4; tentative D call: TRBD1 (5 bases). The CDR3 is 11 amino acids. Trimming left V 10 bases short and J 3 bases short, with 9 bases between. CDR3 amino acids: CATRVDTEAFF. In nucleotides, the CDR3 is TGTGCCACCAGGGTGGACACTGAAGCTTTCTTT.

This clonotype came up a few times. V gene TRBV9 combines with J gene TRBJ2-7; 13 bases match TRBD2. Germline-derived CDR1 and CDR2 are SGDLS and YYNGEE. CDR3 length: 15 amino acids. With 4 bases clipped from V and 7 bases from J, the junction kept 8 bases outside the gene matches. The CDR3 coding sequence is TGTGCCAGCAGCATCGGACTAGCGGGAGCGGATGAGCAGTACTTC. Protein product: CASSIGLAGADEQYF. Together with reference TRBV9 and TRBJ2-7, the CDR3 gives the full variable domain: DSGVTQTPKHLITATGQRVTLRCSPRSGDLSVYWYQQSLDQGLQFLIQYYNGEERAKGNILERFSAQQFPDLHSELNLSSLELGDSALYFCASSIGLAGADEQYFGPGTRLTVT.

The sample holds a few counts of this clonotype. This chain connects TRBV18 to TRBJ1-4; D is perhaps TRBD1 (6 bases). The length of the CDR3 is 16 residues. Germline V lookup: CDR1 KGHSH, CDR2 LQKENI. The V end was cut by 1 base, the J end by 0 bases, with 9 bases between. In DNA, the CDR3 is TGTGCCAGCTCACCACGCGGACAGACAACTAATGAAAAACTGTTTTTT. Translated, it gives CASSPRGQTTNEKLFF.

The gene calls are TRBV10-3 and TRBJ2-3; 7 bases are a match to TRBD2. CDR1 is ENHRY, CDR2 SYGVKD, per germline. The CDR3 spans 12 residues. After removal of 2 bases from V and 13 bases from J, the junction contained 6 bases not matched to a gene. The CDR3 DNA is TGTGCCATCAGTGAGACAACTAGCGCAGAGTATTTT. Translated, it gives CAISETTSAEYF.

This clonotype was counted between two and nine times. This rearrangement joins TRBV15 to TRBJ1-2; perhaps TRBD1 as D (5 bases). The CDR3 covers 16 residues. V lost 2 bases and J 3 bases, leaving 16 bases between the germline ends. Germline loops: CDR1 LNHNV, CDR2 YYDKDF (reference sequence). CDR3 in amino acids: CATSRHPGINDYGYTF. The DNA of the CDR3 is TGTGCCACCAGCAGACACCCAGGGATTAACGACTATGGCTACACCTTC.

CDR3 in amino acids: CASSSREGSYNEQFF. The CDR3 coding sequence is TGTGCCAGCAGTTCGCGGGAGGGCTCCTACAATGAGCAGTTCTTC. The rearrangement links TRBV12-3 or TRBV12-4 to TRBJ2-1, with 9 nucleotides matching TRBD2. Trimming at V came to 4 bases and at J to 0 bases, leaving 1 base not matched to a gene. The CDR3 consists of 15 residues.

The V call is TRBV29-1, the J call TRBJ2-1; 7 bases line up with TRBD2. The trim removed 3 bases at V and 3 bases at J, leaving 5 bases unmatched. Germline assignment: CDR1 SQVTM and CDR2 ANQGSEA. This CDR3 has 14 amino acids. CDR3 protein: CSVEFRDYYNEQFF. CDR3 DNA: TGCAGCGTTGAGTTTAGGGACTACTACAATGAGCAGTTCTTC.

This clonotype came up a few times. Here the CDR3 reads CASSMKGGREKLFF. In DNA form, the CDR3 reads TGTGCCAGCAGCATGAAGGGAGGACGAGAAAAACTGTTTTTT. The chain carries TRBV7-8 and TRBJ1-4; D unclear. The CDR3 totals 14 residues. The germline V gene has CDR1 SGHVS and CDR2 FQNEAQ. Trimming left V 5 bases short and J 8 bases short, with 15 bases between.

This clonotype was counted a few times. The chain links TRBV29-1 to TRBJ2-5; D could derive from TRBD1 or TRBD2 (5 bases each). This CDR3 contains 12 residues. Germline lookup yields CDR1 SQVTM and CDR2 ANQGSEA. Trimming left V 5 bases short and J 4 bases short, with 11 bases between. The CDR3 loop reads CSVKRGAETQYF. The CDR3, as DNA: TGCAGCGTTAAGAGGGGAGCAGAGACCCAGTACTTC. Variable domain in full (rest from reference TRBV29-1 and TRBJ2-5): SAVISQKPSRDICQRGTSLTIQCQVDSQVTMMFWYRQQPGQSLTLIATANQGSEATYESGFVIDKFPISRPNLTFSTLTVSNMSPEDSSIYLCSVKRGAETQYFGPGTRLLVL.

The CDR3 loop reads CASSVGVSAANTGELFF. The CDR3 coding sequence is TGTGCCAGCAGCGTAGGCGTAAGTGCTGCGAACACCGGGGAGCTGTTTTTT. The rearrangement uses TRBV9 and TRBJ2-2; D gene uncertain. In germline, CDR1 is SGDLS, CDR2 YYNGEE. The CDR3 is 17 amino acids. V gave up 0 bases and J gave up 0 bases, with 12 bases separating them.

The gene calls are TRBV7-9 and TRBJ1-2; tentative D call: TRBD1 (5 bases). V was shortened by 1 base and J by 4 bases, with 13 bases between the two germline ends. The CDR3 is made up of 15 amino acids. Germline CDR1 is SEHNR and CDR2 is FQNEAQ (reference sequence). This chain's CDR3 is CASSLVGTDPYGYTF. CDR3 DNA sequence: TGTGCCAGCAGCTTAGTGGGGACGGACCCCTATGGCTACACCTTC.

The genes are TRBV20-1 and TRBJ1-6; perhaps TRBD1 as D (6 bases). The CDR3 covers 16 residues. From germline, CDR1 is DFQATT and CDR2 SNEGSKA (reference sequence). Trimming removed 5 bases from V and 6 bases from J, with 20 bases in between. The CDR3 region has the DNA TGCAGTGCTGGAACAGGGACACGAACGGTTAATTCACCCCTCCACTTT. Amino acid sequence: CSAGTGTRTVNSPLHF.

V gene TRBV11-2 combines with J gene TRBJ2-1; D assignment may be TRBD1 or TRBD2 (5 bases each). With 3 bases removed from V and 1 base from J, the gap between germline ends came to 19 bases. CDR3 length equals 18 residues. The germline gives CDR1 SGHAT, CDR2 FQNNGV. CDR3: CASSFHSGAPWSYNEQFF. In DNA form, the CDR3 reads TGTGCCAGCAGCTTCCATTCCGGGGCTCCGTGGTCCTACAATGAGCAGTTCTTC.

This chain joins TRBV2 and TRBJ1-3; D gene ambiguous. In germline, CDR1 is SNHLY, CDR2 FYNNEI. V lost 5 bases and J 0 bases, leaving 14 bases between the germline ends. This CDR3 has 16 residues. For the CDR3, the DNA is TGTGCCAGCAGTCGCCGGACCTCAAGCTCTGGAAACACCATATATTTT. Amino acid sequence: CASSRRTSSSGNTIYF.

J is TRBJ2-2 and V is TRBV28; D gene ambiguous. The germline V and J ends were trimmed by 3 bases and 6 bases, with 23 bases remaining between them. The CDR3 has 18 amino acids. The V gene's germline CDR1 is MDHEN and CDR2 SYDVKM. This CDR3 reads CASSFLPTRSTGAGELFF. The CDR3 DNA sequence: TGTGCCAGCAGTTTTTTACCGACTCGGAGTACTGGCGCCGGGGAGCTGTTTTTT. The full variable domain, rest sourced from reference TRBV28 and TRBJ2-2, is DVKVTQSSRYLVKRTGEKVFLECVQDMDHENMFWYRQDPGLGLRLIYFSYDVKMKEKGDIPEGYSVSREKKERFSLILESASTNQTSMYLCASSFLPTRSTGAGELFFGEGSRLTVL.

This clonotype came up a few times. The V gene is TRBV18, the J gene TRBJ2-1, with a possible D match to TRBD1 (6 bases). Germline CDR1 reads KGHSH; CDR2 reads LQKENI. There are 13 residues in the CDR3. V lost 6 bases and J lost 5, with 11 bases in between. Written as DNA, the CDR3 is TGTGCCAGCTCGTTGGACAGAAACAATGAGCAGTTCTTC. It encodes CASSLDRNNEQFF.

The chain couples TRBV12-3 or TRBV12-4 to TRBJ2-7; D remains unclear. Trimming pared 3 bases from V and 6 bases from J, leaving 6 bases between. This CDR3 contains 11 residues. CDR3 residues: CASSLGFEQYF. Written as DNA, the CDR3 is TGTGCCAGCAGTTTGGGGTTCGAGCAGTACTTC.

In this sample, this clonotype turned up a few times. This chain links TRBV11-2 with TRBJ2-3; D possibly matches TRBD1 or TRBD2 (6 bases each). The CDR3 totals 16 residues. Germline assignment: CDR1 SGHAT and CDR2 FQNNGV. The V and J ends lost 7 bases and 1 base respectively, with 18 bases between them. The CDR3 DNA is TGTGCCAGCAACCTTAGGGGGGCTAGCGGCACAGATACGCAGTATTTT. Its translation: CASNLRGASGTDTQYF.

The chain couples TRBV9 to TRBJ2-1, with 10 bases aligning to TRBD2. Germline CDR1 SGDLS, CDR2 YYNGEE. J lost 0 bases, V lost 0 bases, and 9 bases had no gene match. The CDR3 length is 19 residues. The CDR3 region is CASSVGASGGRSSYNEQFF. CDR3 nucleotides: TGTGCCAGCAGCGTAGGGGCTAGCGGGGGCCGAAGCTCCTACAATGAGCAGTTCTTC.

This clonotype was detected only a few times. The CDR3 spells CSVESAGLNTEAFF. The CDR3 bases are TGCAGCGTTGAGTCGGCAGGGCTTAACACTGAAGCTTTCTTT. J is TRBJ1-1 and V is TRBV29-1; a weak D match, TRBD1 (5 bases). The CDR3 contains 14 residues. Per the germline V gene, CDR1 is SQVTM and CDR2 is ANQGSEA. V was cut by 3 bases and J by 2 bases, with 13 bases left in between.